A single sample gave rise to the 15 T cell receptor beta chains below, sequenced in a study of T cell repertoires in cytomegalovirus infection. No antigens are known for them. TCRdb itself ran the reads through MiXCR, one entry per CDR3 protein. The sample comprises approximately 280,000 distinct CDR3 sequences, around 20% of which are singletons, and roughly 19% rests with the top ten. The sequencing here drew on cultured PBMCs, taken from culture after CMV antigen stimulation. The receptors derive from a human donor in good health (CMV status not recorded). Some clones in this sample may be carry-over from other donors' samples.

A single count supports this clonotype. The chain couples TRBV11-3 to TRBJ2-1, with D perhaps matching TRBD2 (6 bases). There are 19 residues in the CDR3. Germline V gene sequence: CDR1 SGHNT, CDR2 YENEEA. Trimming cost V 5 bases and J 6 bases, with 29 bases left between them. CDR3 DNA sequence: TGTGCCAGCAGCACCCCTGGGAGGCTAGCGACCCGACGCTCCAATGAGCAGTTCTTC. Protein: CASSTPGRLATRRSNEQFF.

This clonotype was recorded many times. V and J are TRBV7-2 and TRBJ1-1, with a tentative D call TRBD1 (6 bases). The CDR3 contains 15 residues. Germline V gene sequence: CDR1 SGHTA, CDR2 FQGNSA. The V gene lost 0 bases and the J gene lost 4 bases, with 12 bases spanning the gap. CDR3 bases: TGTGCCAGCAGCTTAGCGCCGACAGGTTCCACTGAAGCTTTCTTT. Translated, it gives CASSLAPTGSTEAFF.

J is TRBJ2-1 and V is TRBV7-9; D gene unclear. Germline assignment: CDR1 SEHNR and CDR2 FQNEAQ (reference sequence). The CDR3 extends over 11 amino acids. Trimming removed 4 bases at V and 11 bases at J, with 9 bases between. The CDR3 spells CASSYKVQQFF. In DNA, the CDR3 is TGTGCCAGCAGCTACAAGGTGCAGCAGTTCTTC.

This clonotype was seen ten or more times. The chain couples TRBV7-9 to TRBJ2-1; D possibly corresponds to TRBD1 (6 bases). Germline lookup yields CDR1 SEHNR and CDR2 FQNEAQ (reference sequence). The V and J ends lost 0 bases and 6 bases respectively, with 18 bases between them. The CDR3 is made up of 17 amino acids. The CDR3 sequence is CASSLAGVGQLANEQFF. In DNA form, the CDR3 reads TGTGCCAGCAGCTTAGCGGGGGTCGGACAGTTGGCCAATGAGCAGTTCTTC.

In its sample, this clonotype was seen many times. The rearrangement uses TRBV6-5 and TRBJ2-1; possible D gene TRBD2, 5 bases. Germline V gene sequence: CDR1 MNHEY, CDR2 SVGAGI. The ends were cut back, 6 bases at V and 1 base at J, with 25 bases in the middle. This CDR3 has 19 residues. The CDR3 is CASRGSIPTMSSSYNEQFF. CDR3 in DNA: TGTGCCAGCAGAGGGAGCATTCCTACAATGAGCAGTTCCTACAATGAGCAGTTCTTC.

The gene calls are TRBV6-2 or TRBV6-3 and TRBJ2-7, with D hard to call. CDR1 and CDR2 (germline): MNHEY, SVGEGT. The CDR3 is made up of 15 amino acids. The V end was cut by 2 bases, the J end by 5 bases, with 16 bases between. Here the CDR3 DNA reads TGTGCCAGCAGTTACGGGCAGGTGCTCCGGGACGAGCAGTACTTC. Translated: CASSYGQVLRDEQYF.

The CDR3: CASRAGPHRNTEAFF. The CDR3 DNA sequence: TGTGCCAGTAGAGCCGGTCCACACCGGAACACTGAAGCTTTCTTT. This chain links TRBV19 with TRBJ1-1, with unresolved D. The germline V gene has CDR1 LNHDA and CDR2 SQIVND (reference sequence). The CDR3 covers 15 residues. Trimming pared 6 bases from V and 1 base from J, leaving 15 bases between.

This clonotype was counted between two and nine times. V gene TRBV15 combines with J gene TRBJ1-5; D perhaps matches TRBD1 (6 bases). The CDR3 runs to 14 residues. Germline-derived CDR1 and CDR2 are LNHNV and YYDKDF (reference sequence). V shed 0 bases and J shed 7 bases, with 10 bases lying between them. The CDR3 coding sequence is TGTGCCACCAGCAGAGAAAGGGGGGCCCAGCCCCAGCATTTT. The encoded protein is CATSRERGAQPQHF.

The chain is built from TRBV2 and TRBJ2-2; D not certain. V was pared by 9 bases and J by 4 bases, with 15 bases between. Germline V gene data show CDR1 as SNHLY and CDR2 as FYNNEI. CDR3 length: 14 residues. CDR3: CASCLTFGTGELFF. Written as DNA, the CDR3 is TGTGCCAGTTGCTTGACATTTGGCACCGGGGAGCTGTTTTTT.

The gene calls are TRBV12-3 or TRBV12-4 and TRBJ1-5; the D gene is possibly TRBD1 (5 bases). This CDR3 is 18 amino acids long. Trimming removed 3 bases at V and 5 bases at J, with 23 bases between. In DNA, the CDR3 is TGTGCCAGCAGTTTGGGGGTTTTGCGAGGGGTCCTCGATCAGCCCCAGCATTTT. This translates into CASSLGVLRGVLDQPQHF.

This clonotype was recorded at least ten times. This rearrangement joins TRBV11-2 to TRBJ1-1; D gene unclear. V lost 5 bases to trimming and J lost 0 bases, with 13 bases between them. The CDR3 sequence is 15 residues long. Germline loops: CDR1 SGHAT, CDR2 FQNNGV. CDR3 bases: TGTGCCAGCAGCCCAAGACGGAGTATGAACACTGAAGCTTTCTTT. The encoded protein is CASSPRRSMNTEAFF. Together with reference TRBV11-2 and TRBJ1-1, the CDR3 gives the full variable domain: EAGVAQSPRYKIIEKRQSVAFWCNPISGHATLYWYQQILGQGPKLLIQFQNNGVVDDSQLPKDRFSAERLKGVDSTLKIQPAKLEDSAVYLCASSPRRSMNTEAFFGQGTRLTVV.

The J gene is TRBJ2-5, the V gene TRBV10-3, with D perhaps matching TRBD1 or TRBD2 (5 bases each). The CDR3 consists of 13 residues. The V gene lost 0 bases and the J gene lost 5 bases, with 7 bases spanning the gap. Germline loops: CDR1 ENHRY, CDR2 SYGVKD. The CDR3 region has the DNA TGTGCCATCAGTGAGTCAGGGGAGGAGACCCAGTACTTC. Amino acids: CAISESGEETQYF.

The CDR3 nucleotides are TGTGCCAGCAGCGTGACCGGGACTAGGGACAATGAGCAGTTCTTC. Translated, it gives CASSVTGTRDNEQFF. The V gene is TRBV9, the J gene TRBJ2-1, with 8 bases identical to TRBD2. The CDR3 totals 15 residues. V dropped 2 bases and J dropped 5; count of bases not matched to a gene: 6. The V gene's germline CDR1 is SGDLS and CDR2 YYNGEE.

This clonotype was recorded at least ten times. The chain links TRBV7-9 to TRBJ2-5; perhaps TRBD2 as D (6 bases). The germline V gene has CDR1 SEHNR and CDR2 FQNEAQ (reference sequence). The CDR3 totals 14 residues. V lost 3 bases, J lost 5 bases, and 13 bases lay in between. The CDR3 loop reads CASSLRAGMETQYF. Here the CDR3 DNA reads TGTGCCAGCAGCTTGAGGGCGGGGATGGAGACCCAGTACTTC.

The rearrangement uses TRBV28 and TRBJ2-7; 7 positions match TRBD2. Trimming at V came to 3 bases and at J to 4 bases, leaving 12 bases not matched to a gene. The CDR3 has 16 amino acids. CDR1 is MDHEN, CDR2 SYDVKM, per germline. DNA of the CDR3: TGTGCCAGCAGTTTTCCCAGGACTAGGCCCCTATACGAGCAGTACTTC. Translated: CASSFPRTRPLYEQYF.